The rows below give T cell receptor beta chains drawn from one sample of a study of somatic mutations in cytotoxic T cells in rheumatoid arthritis. Measured with immunoSEQ multiplex PCR; TCRdb has only the in-frame clones, and not every one. The sample has 4,000 to 5,000 clones; 72% are singletons. The sequencing sample was made of CD8+ T cells sorted from blood. The source of these receptors is an adult with rheumatoid arthritis. Both conserved end residues are part of each CDR3. The order of the fields is J gene, D gene, V gene, clone size, CDR3 protein, CDR3 DNA. A D gene is named only where the DNA matches it firmly. Expanded clones get a size class; other rows say once, few or many, or leave the size out.

TRBJ2-3 NA TRBV13 NA CASSVEGPTDTQYF TGTGCCAGCAGCGTAGAGGGACCAACAGATACGCAGTATTTT
TRBJ2-3 NA TRBV2 NA CASSRLFTDTQYF TGTGCCAGCAGTAGACTTTTCACAGATACGCAGTATTTT
TRBJ2-1 NA TRBV7-9 NA CASATRGSYNEQFF TGTGCCAGCGCCACTCGCGGCTCCTACAATGAGCAGTTCTTC
TRBJ1-2 NA TRBV5-1 NA CASSSEDSAYGYTF TGCGCCAGCAGCTCGGAAGACAGCGCCTATGGCTACACCTTC
TRBJ1-2 NA TRBV29-1 NA CSVEDRIFETTNYGYTF TGCAGCGTTGAAGATCGCATTTTCGAGACAACTAACTATGGCTACACCTTC
TRBJ2-2 NA TRBV9 NA CASSVAETGELFF TGTGCCAGCAGCGTAGCAGAAACCGGGGAGCTGTTTTTT
TRBJ2-3 NA TRBV29-1 NA CSVPEDTQYF TGCAGCGTCCCAGAAGATACGCAGTATTTT
TRBJ2-5 TRBD2 TRBV7-9 NA CASSLRWGGLETQYF TGTGCCAGCAGCCTTAGGTGGGGGGGTTTGGAGACCCAGTACTTC
TRBJ1-2 NA TRBV14 NA CASSPVQRYGYTF TGTGCCAGCAGCCCCGTCCAGAGGTATGGCTACACCTTC
TRBJ2-5 TRBD1 TRBV7-9 NA CASADRGGETQYF TGTGCCAGCGCAGACAGGGGGGGAGAGACCCAGTACTTC
TRBJ2-7 NA TRBV2 NA CASSDPLLEQYF TGTGCCAGCAGTGACCCTCTGCTCGAGCAGTACTTC
TRBJ1-2 TRBD1 TRBV7-9 once CASSPPDRVYGYTF TGTGCCAGCAGCCCCCCCGACAGGGTTTATGGCTACACCTTC
TRBJ2-7 TRBD2 TRBV7-2 NA CASSFFSGGTYEQYF TGTGCCAGCAGCTTCTTTAGCGGGGGTACCTACGAGCAGTACTTC
TRBJ1-6 TRBD1 TRBV9 NA CASSAGQGEGSPLHF TGTGCCAGCAGCGCTGGACAGGGAGAGGGTTCACCCCTCCACTTT
TRBJ2-3 NA TRBV16 NA CASSHEGIADTQYF TGTGCCAGCAGCCACGAGGGAATTGCAGATACGCAGTATTTT
TRBJ2-7 TRBD1 TRBV6-5 NA CASSLFPGTGYEQYF TGTGCCAGCAGCCTCTTCCCCGGGACAGGCTACGAGCAGTACTTC
TRBJ2-7 TRBD1 TRBV5-1 NA CASSPGQGDEQYF TGCGCCAGCAGCCCTGGACAGGGGGACGAGCAGTACTTC
TRBJ2-5 TRBD1 TRBV7-6 NA CASSSTGVRGTQYF TGTGCCAGCAGTTCGACAGGGGTCCGTGGGACCCAGTACTTC
TRBJ2-2 NA TRBV7-9 NA CASIPPEGAGELFF TGTGCCAGCATCCCCCCGGAAGGCGCCGGGGAGCTGTTTTTT
TRBJ1-3 NA TRBV5-5 NA CASSLGIFQTDGNTIYF TGTGCCAGCAGCTTGGGTATTTTCCAAACGGATGGAAACACCATATATTTT
TRBJ1-6 NA TRBV2 NA CASSEAYRDFYNSPLHF TGTGCCAGCAGTGAAGCGTACAGGGACTTCTATAATTCACCCCTCCACTTT
TRBJ2-3 NA TRBV11-2 NA CASSLGEGTYNTDTQYF TGTGCCAGCAGCTTAGGAGAAGGGACGTATAACACAGATACGCAGTATTTT
TRBJ2-3 NA TRBV6-1 NA CASSASLGDTQYF TGTGCCAGCAGTGCCAGCCTCGGAGATACGCAGTATTTT
TRBJ2-7 TRBD1 TRBV7-9 medium-sized CASSGDRYEQYF TGTGCCAGCAGCGGGGACAGGTACGAGCAGTACTTC
TRBJ2-1 NA TRBV9 once CASSTGVGQFF TGTGCCAGCAGCACGGGGGTAGGGCAGTTCTTC
TRBJ1-2 TRBD1 TRBV10-2 NA CASSESAQGAGYGYTF TGCGCCAGCAGTGAGTCGGCGCAGGGGGCTGGGTATGGCTACACCTTC
TRBJ2-5 TRBD2 TRBV4-3 NA CASSPNAGTSGGFESETQYF TGCGCCAGCAGCCCCAACGCTGGAACTAGCGGGGGGTTCGAATCAGAGACCCAGTACTTC
TRBJ1-5 NA TRBV27 NA CASSLDRYQPQHF TGTGCCAGCAGTTTAGACAGGTATCAGCCCCAGCATTTT
TRBJ1-5 NA TRBV5-8 few CASSLAMGGGAQPQHF TGTGCCAGCAGCTTGGCCATGGGGGGCGGAGCTCAGCCCCAGCATTTT
TRBJ2-7 TRBD1 TRBV7-8 NA CASSLERTGGYEQYF TGTGCCAGCAGCTTAGAGAGGACAGGGGGCTACGAGCAGTACTTC
TRBJ2-6 TRBD1 TRBV9 NA CASSVDRGLSGANVLTF TGTGCCAGCAGCGTCGACAGGGGCCTCTCTGGGGCCAACGTCCTGACTTTC
TRBJ2-2 NA TRBV4-2 few CASSLRVVGGRNTGELFF TGTGCCAGCAGCCTAAGAGTTGTTGGCGGTCGGAACACCGGGGAGCTGTTTTTT
TRBJ2-2 TRBD1 TRBV5-1 NA CASSYGQGRGAGELFF TGCGCCAGCAGCTACGGACAGGGTCGCGGAGCCGGGGAGCTGTTTTTT
TRBJ2-5 NA TRBV6-1 NA CASSDGQFQETQYF TGTGCCAGCAGTGATGGACAGTTCCAAGAGACCCAGTACTTC
TRBJ2-7 NA TRBV11-2 once CASSLEGGRRSSYEQYF TGTGCCAGCAGCTTAGAGGGTGGCAGGAGGAGCTCCTACGAGCAGTACTTC
TRBJ1-1 NA TRBV7-9 NA CASSLDYPEAFF TGTGCCAGCAGCCTGGACTACCCTGAAGCTTTCTTT
TRBJ1-1 NA TRBV5-4 NA CASSLPRGVNTEAFF TGTGCCAGCAGCTTGCCGCGGGGCGTGAACACTGAAGCTTTCTTT
TRBJ2-7 NA TRBV6-5 once CASSYGPSYEQYF TGTGCCAGCAGTTACGGCCCCTCCTACGAGCAGTACTTC
TRBJ1-4 TRBD1 TRBV7-9 NA CASSSSDRGATNEKLFF TGTGCCAGCAGCTCTTCGGACAGGGGCGCAACTAATGAAAAACTGTTTTTT
TRBJ2-1 NA TRBV5-6 NA CASSWSSGEQFF TGTGCCAGCAGCTGGAGTTCTGGTGAGCAGTTCTTC
TRBJ1-1 TRBD1 TRBV12-5 NA CASGLPRDRNEAFF TGTGCTAGTGGTTTGCCCCGGGACAGAAATGAAGCTTTCTTT
TRBJ1-6 NA TRBV15 NA CATRRGGSYNSPLHF TGTGCCACCCGCCGAGGGGGCTCCTATAATTCACCCCTCCACTTT
TRBJ1-6 NA TRBV7-9 few CASSFKGAYSPLHF TGTGCCAGCAGCTTCAAAGGAGCCTATTCACCCCTCCACTTT